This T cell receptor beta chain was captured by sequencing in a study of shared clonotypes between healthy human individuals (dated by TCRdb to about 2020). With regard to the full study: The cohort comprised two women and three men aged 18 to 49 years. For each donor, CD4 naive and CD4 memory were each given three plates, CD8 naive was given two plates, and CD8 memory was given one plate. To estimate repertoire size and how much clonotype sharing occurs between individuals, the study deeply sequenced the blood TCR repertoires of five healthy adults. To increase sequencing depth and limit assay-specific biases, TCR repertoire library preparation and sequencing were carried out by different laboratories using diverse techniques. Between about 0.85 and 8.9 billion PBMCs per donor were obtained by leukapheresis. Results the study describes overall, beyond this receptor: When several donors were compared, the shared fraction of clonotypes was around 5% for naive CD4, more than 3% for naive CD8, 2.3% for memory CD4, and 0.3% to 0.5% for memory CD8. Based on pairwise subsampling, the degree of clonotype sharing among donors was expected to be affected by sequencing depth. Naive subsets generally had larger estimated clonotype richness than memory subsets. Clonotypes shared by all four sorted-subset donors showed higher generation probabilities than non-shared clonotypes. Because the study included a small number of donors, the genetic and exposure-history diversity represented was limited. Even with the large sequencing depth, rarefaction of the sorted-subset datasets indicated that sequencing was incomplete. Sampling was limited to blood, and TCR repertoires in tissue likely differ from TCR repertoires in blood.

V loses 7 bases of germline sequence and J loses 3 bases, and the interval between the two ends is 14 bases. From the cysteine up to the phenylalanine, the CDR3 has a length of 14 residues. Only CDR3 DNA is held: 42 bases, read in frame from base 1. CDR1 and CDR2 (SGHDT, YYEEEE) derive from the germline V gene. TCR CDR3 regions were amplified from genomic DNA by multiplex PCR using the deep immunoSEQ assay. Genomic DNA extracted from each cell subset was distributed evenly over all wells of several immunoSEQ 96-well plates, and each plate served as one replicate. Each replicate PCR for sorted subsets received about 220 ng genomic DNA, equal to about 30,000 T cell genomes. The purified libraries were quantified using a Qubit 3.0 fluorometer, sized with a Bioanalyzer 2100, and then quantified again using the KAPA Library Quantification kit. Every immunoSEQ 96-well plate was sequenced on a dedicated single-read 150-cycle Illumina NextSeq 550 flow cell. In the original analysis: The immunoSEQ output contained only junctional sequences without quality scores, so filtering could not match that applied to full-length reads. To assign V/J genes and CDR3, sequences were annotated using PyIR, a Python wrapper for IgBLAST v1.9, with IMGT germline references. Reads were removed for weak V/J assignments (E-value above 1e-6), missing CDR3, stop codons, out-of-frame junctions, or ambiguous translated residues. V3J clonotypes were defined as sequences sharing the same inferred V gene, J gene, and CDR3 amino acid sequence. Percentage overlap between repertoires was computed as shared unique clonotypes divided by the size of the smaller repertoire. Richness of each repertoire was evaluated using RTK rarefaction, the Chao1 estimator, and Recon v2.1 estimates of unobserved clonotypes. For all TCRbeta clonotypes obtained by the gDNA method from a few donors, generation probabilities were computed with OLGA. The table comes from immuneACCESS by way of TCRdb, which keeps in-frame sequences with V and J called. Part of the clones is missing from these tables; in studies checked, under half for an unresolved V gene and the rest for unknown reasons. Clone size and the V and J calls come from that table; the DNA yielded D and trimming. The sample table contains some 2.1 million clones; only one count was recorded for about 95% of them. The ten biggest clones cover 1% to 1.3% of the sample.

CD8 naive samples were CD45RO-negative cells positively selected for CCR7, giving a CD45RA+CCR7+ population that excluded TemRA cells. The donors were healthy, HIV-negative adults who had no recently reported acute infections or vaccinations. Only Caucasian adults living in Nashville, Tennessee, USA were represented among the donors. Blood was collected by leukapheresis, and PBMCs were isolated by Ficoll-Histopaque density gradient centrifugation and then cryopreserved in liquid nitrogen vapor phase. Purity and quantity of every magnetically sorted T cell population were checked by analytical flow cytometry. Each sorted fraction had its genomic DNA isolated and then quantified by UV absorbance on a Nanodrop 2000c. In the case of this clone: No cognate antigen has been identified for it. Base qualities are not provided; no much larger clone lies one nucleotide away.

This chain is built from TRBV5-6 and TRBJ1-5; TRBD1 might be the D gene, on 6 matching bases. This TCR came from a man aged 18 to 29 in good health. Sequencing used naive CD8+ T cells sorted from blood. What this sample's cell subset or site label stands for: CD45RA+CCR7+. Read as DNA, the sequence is TGTGCCAGCTCAGAGGGGGTTACCAATCAGCCCCAGCATTTT. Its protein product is CASSEGVTNQPQHF.